This TCR beta chain was sequenced during a study of cytomegalovirus exposure and HLA in healthy donors. Looking at the study overall: Inside one of the first data releases sat about 85 million unique TCRs taken from HLA-typed donors.

Donors were nominally healthy when sampled, though unrecorded immune exposures were likely. Study-wide results and limits: V- and J-gene trimming of TCR beta was linked (in a later analysis) to a missense DCLRE1C variant.

The CDR3 sequence is 14 residues long. Germline loops: CDR1 SGDLS, CDR2 YYNGEE. V gave up 4 bases and J gave up 4 bases, with 14 bases separating them. Use of 60 Vbeta and 13 Jbeta primers characterized the PCR. As originally analysed: There were tens of millions of unique TCR beta chains by a later count, and approximately 11 million of them were shared. Produced via immunoSEQ multiplex PCR; TCRdb's table is partial and in-frame only. The V and J calls and clone size were taken over from that table, and D and trimming were inferred from the DNA. The sample yields 100,000 to 150,000 clones, 81% seen once. A note on this clone: What it binds is unknown.

Sequencing used PBMCs. The chain uses TRBV9 and TRBJ1-1, with unresolved D. The receptor was derived from a man aged 18 to 29 in good health and CMV-seropositive. Here the CDR3 reads CASSRGPAGTEAFF. The CDR3 region has the DNA TGTGCCAGCAGCCGAGGCCCAGCCGGCACTGAAGCTTTCTTT.